The 7 T cell receptor beta chains below come from one sample, sequenced in a study of Ad26.COV2.S vaccination and SARS-CoV-2 variants. Produced via immunoSEQ multiplex PCR; TCRdb's table is partial and in-frame only. Altogether some 370,000 clones are present, 83% being singletons, with the ten largest covering about 7.4%. The sample's treatment: about 20 received Ad26.COV2.S at low or high dose, single or two shots; about five received placebo; per-sample allocation not given. Each sample was drawn 63 days after the first injection (of vaccine or placebo). The material sequenced was peripheral blood, taken in a trial of Ad26.COV2.S vaccine versus placebo. The receptors originated from a person aged 18 to 65 who received the Ad26.COV2.S COVID-19 vaccine or a placebo.

This rearrangement joins TRBV6-4 to TRBJ1-2; no definite D call. Trimming shortened V by 1 base and J by 7 bases, and 10 bases separated the two germline ends. CDR3 size: 13 residues. CDR1 is MRHNA, CDR2 SNTAGT, per germline. The CDR3, as DNA: TGTGCCAGCAGTGACTGGGGTGAAGGTGGCTACACCTTC. Its translation is CASSDWGEGGYTF.

The chain employs TRBV6-5 and TRBJ1-5; D is unresolved. The CDR3 extends over 15 amino acids. Per the germline V gene, CDR1 is MNHEY and CDR2 is SVGAGI. Trimming cost V 0 bases and J 0 bases, with 6 bases left between them. The CDR3 loop is CASSYSDGSNQPQHF. CDR3 sequence (DNA): TGTGCCAGCAGTTACTCCGACGGTAGCAATCAGCCCCAGCATTTT.

This rearrangement joins TRBV6-6 to TRBJ2-7; TRBD2 might be the D (5 bases). This CDR3 spans 18 amino acids. Germline CDR1 is MNHNY and CDR2 is SVGAGI (reference sequence). The V end was cut by 5 bases, the J end by 0 bases, with 23 bases between. DNA of the CDR3: TGTGCCAGCAGTCCAGAGCTACCGGGGTTCTTAAGCTCCTACGAGCAGTACTTC. Amino acid sequence: CASSPELPGFLSSYEQYF.

The rearrangement joins TRBV6-5 to TRBJ1-4; D unclear. The germline gives CDR1 MNHEY, CDR2 SVGAGI. Trimming pared 6 bases from V and 0 bases from J, leaving 8 bases between. CDR3 length: 14 residues. The CDR3 nucleotides are TGTGCCAGCAGAGGATTTGCAACTAATGAAAAACTGTTTTTT. This codes for CASRGFATNEKLFF.

This sequence joins TRBV19 and TRBJ1-2; D is possibly TRBD1 (6 bases). Germline V lookup: CDR1 LNHDA, CDR2 SQIVND (reference sequence). V was trimmed by 5 bases and J by 7 bases, leaving 14 bases between them. There are 13 residues in the CDR3. The CDR3, as DNA: TGTGCCAGTAGTCAAGACAGGATACGTGGCTACACCTTC. Encoded protein: CASSQDRIRGYTF. Variable domain in full (rest from reference TRBV19 and TRBJ1-2): DGGITQSPKYLFRKEGQNVTLSCEQNLNHDAMYWYRQDPGQGLRLIYYSQIVNDFQKGDIAEGYSVSREKKESFPLTVTSAQKNPTAFYLCASSQDRIRGYTFGSGTRLTVV.

V gene TRBV11-2 combines with J gene TRBJ2-3; 10 bases fit TRBD1. Unmatched junction bases numbered 12, after V lost 5 bases and J lost 1 base. Germline CDR1 is SGHAT and CDR2 is FQNNGV. The CDR3 has 18 amino acids. CDR3 loop: CASSLKTGGYTGTDTQYF. Here the CDR3 DNA reads TGTGCCAGCAGCCTGAAGACAGGGGGCTATACGGGCACAGATACGCAGTATTTT.

The chain has TRBV12-5 and TRBJ2-6; the D is unclear. The CDR3 is 13 amino acids. From germline, CDR1 is LGHNT and CDR2 FRNRAP. Deletions cut 2 bases from V and 4 bases from J, with 3 bases between. The CDR3 DNA reads TGTGCTAGTGGTTTGAGCGGGGCCAACGTCCTGACTTTC. The encoded protein is CASGLSGANVLTF.